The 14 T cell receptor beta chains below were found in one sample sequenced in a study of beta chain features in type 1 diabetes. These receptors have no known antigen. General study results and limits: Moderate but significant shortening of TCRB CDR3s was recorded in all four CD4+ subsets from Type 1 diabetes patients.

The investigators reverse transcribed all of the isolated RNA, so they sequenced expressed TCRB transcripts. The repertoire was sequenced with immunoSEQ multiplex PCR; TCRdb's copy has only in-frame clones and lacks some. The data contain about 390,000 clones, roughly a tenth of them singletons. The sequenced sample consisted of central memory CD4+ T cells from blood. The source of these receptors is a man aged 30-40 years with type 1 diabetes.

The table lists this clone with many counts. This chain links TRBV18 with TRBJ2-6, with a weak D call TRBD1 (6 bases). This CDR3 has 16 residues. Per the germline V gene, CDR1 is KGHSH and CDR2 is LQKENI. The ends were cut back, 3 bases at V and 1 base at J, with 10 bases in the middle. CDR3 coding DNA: TGTGCCAGCTCACCGACCACAGGGTCTGGGGCCAACGTCCTGACTTTC. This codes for CASSPTTGSGANVLTF.

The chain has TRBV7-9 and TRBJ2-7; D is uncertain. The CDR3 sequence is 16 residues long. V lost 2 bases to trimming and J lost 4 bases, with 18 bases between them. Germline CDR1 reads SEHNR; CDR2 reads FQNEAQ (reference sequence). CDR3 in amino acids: CASSLSAGPAPYEQYF. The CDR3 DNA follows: TGTGCCAGCAGCTTAAGTGCAGGACCAGCCCCGTACGAGCAGTACTTC.

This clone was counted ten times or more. The chain's CDR3 is CASSLSRPGAGSYEQYF. Written as DNA, the CDR3 is TGTGCCAGCTCATTGAGCCGCCCAGGGGCAGGGAGCTACGAGCAGTACTTC. The rearrangement uses TRBV18 and TRBJ2-7; perhaps TRBD1 as D (6 bases). Germline loops: CDR1 KGHSH, CDR2 LQKENI. This CDR3 has 17 residues. Trimming left V 5 bases short and J 3 bases short, with 23 bases between.

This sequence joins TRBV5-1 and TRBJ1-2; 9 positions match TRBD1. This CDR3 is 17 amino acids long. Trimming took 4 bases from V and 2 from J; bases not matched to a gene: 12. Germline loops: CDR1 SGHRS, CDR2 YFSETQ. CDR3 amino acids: CASSPTIRTGVNYGYTF. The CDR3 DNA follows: TGCGCCAGCAGCCCAACCATCCGGACAGGGGTCAACTATGGCTACACCTTC.

CDR3 residues: CASSPLESDEQYF. Here the CDR3 DNA reads TGTGCCAGCTCACCTCTAGAATCGGACGAGCAGTACTTC. This sequence joins TRBV18 and TRBJ2-7; D remains unclear. The germline gives CDR1 KGHSH, CDR2 LQKENI. This CDR3 has 13 amino acids. V shed 3 bases and J shed 5 bases, with 11 bases lying between them.

Here the CDR3 DNA reads TGTGCCAGCAGCTTAAGTCATGATGAGCAGTTCTTC. Translation: CASSLSHDEQFF. The chain carries TRBV7-9 and TRBJ2-1; D remains unclear. The CDR3 runs 12 residues. CDR1 is SEHNR, CDR2 FQNEAQ, per germline (reference sequence). V was trimmed by 2 bases and J by 8 bases, leaving 7 bases between them.

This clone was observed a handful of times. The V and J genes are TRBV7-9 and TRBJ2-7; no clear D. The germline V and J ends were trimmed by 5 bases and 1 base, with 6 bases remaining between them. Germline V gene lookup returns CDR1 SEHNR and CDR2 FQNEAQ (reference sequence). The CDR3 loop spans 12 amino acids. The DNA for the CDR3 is TGTGCCAGCAGCCATGAGTCCTACGAGCAGTACTTC. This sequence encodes CASSHESYEQYF.

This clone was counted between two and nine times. The CDR3 region has the DNA TGTGCCAGCAGCCCACTGGGGGGGACCTACACTGAAGCTTTCTTT. Translated: CASSPLGGTYTEAFF. V and J are TRBV5-4 and TRBJ1-1; a possible D gene is TRBD1 (5 bases). Germline CDR1 SGHNT, CDR2 YYREEE (reference sequence). Trimming took off 4 bases at V and 3 bases at J, with 16 bases between the two ends. The CDR3 has 15 amino acids.

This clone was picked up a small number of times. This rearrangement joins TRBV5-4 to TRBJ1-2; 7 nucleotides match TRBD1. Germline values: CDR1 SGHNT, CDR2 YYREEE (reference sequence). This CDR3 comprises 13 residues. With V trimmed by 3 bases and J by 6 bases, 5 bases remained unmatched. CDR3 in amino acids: CASSSQGSDGYTF. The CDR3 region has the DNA TGTGCCAGCAGCTCACAGGGGAGTGATGGCTACACCTTC.

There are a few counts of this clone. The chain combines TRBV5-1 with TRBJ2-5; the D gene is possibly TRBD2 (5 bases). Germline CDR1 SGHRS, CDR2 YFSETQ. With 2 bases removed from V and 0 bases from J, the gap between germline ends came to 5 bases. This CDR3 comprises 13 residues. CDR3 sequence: CASSFGNQETQYF. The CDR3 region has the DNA TGCGCCAGCAGCTTCGGGAACCAAGAGACCCAGTACTTC.

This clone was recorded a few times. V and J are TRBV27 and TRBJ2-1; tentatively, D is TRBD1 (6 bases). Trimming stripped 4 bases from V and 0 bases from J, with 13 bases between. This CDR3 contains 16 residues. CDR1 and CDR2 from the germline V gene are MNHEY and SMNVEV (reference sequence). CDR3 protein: CASSWYRASSYNEQFF. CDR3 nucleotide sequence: TGTGCCAGCAGTTGGTACAGGGCAAGCTCCTACAATGAGCAGTTCTTC.

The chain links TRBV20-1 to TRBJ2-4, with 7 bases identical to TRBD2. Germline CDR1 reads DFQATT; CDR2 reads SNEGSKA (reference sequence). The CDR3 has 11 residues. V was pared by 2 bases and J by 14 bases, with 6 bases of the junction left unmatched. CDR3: CSARLTSVEYF. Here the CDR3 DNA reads TGCAGTGCTAGACTCACTAGCGTTGAGTACTTC.

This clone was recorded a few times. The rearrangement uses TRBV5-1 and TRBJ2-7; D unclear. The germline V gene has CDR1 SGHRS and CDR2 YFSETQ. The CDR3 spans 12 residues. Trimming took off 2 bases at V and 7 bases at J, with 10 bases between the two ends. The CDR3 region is CASSLLLGEQYF. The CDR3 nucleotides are TGCGCCAGCAGCTTACTATTGGGTGAGCAGTACTTC.

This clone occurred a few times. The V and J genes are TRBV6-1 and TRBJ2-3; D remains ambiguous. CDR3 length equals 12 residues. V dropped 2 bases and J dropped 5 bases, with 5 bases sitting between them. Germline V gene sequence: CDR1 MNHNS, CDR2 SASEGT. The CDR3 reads CASSEIGDTQYF. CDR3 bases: TGTGCCAGCAGTGAAATAGGAGATACGCAGTATTTT.